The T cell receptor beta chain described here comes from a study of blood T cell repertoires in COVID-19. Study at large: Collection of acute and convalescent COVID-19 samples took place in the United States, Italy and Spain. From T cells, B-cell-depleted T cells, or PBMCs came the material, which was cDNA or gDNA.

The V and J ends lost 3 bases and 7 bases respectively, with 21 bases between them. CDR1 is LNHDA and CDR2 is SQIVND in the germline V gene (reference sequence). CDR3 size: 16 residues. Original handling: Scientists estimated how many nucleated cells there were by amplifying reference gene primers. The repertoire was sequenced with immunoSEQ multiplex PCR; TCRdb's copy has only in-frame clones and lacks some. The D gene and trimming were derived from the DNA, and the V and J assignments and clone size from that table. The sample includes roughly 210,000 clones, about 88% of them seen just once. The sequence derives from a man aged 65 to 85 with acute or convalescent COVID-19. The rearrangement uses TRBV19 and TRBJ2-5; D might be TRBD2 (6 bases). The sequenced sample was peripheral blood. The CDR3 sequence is CASSITDKTAGGTQYF. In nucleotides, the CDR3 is TGTGCCAGTAGTATTACGGACAAGACTGCCGGGGGGACCCAGTACTTC.